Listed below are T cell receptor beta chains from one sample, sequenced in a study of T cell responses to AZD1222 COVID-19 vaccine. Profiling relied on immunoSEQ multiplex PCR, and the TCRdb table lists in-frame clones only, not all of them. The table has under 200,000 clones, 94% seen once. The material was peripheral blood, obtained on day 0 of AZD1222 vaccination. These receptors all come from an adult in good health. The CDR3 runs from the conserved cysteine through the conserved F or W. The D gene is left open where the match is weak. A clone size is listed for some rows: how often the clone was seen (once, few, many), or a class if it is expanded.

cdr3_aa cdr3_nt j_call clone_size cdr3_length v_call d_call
CASSISLLNGYTF TGTGCCAGTAGTATTTCCCTTCTAAATGGCTACACCTTC TRBJ1-2 - 13 TRBV19 -
CASRSGQGHQPQHF TGTGCCAGCAGATCGGGACAGGGACATCAGCCCCAGCATTTT TRBJ1-5 - 14 TRBV2 TRBD1
CASSLTIGGNGYTF TGTGCCAGCAGTTTGACTATAGGGGGGAATGGCTACACCTTC TRBJ1-2 - 14 TRBV28 -
CASSVGSGSEAFF TGTGCCAGCAGCGTAGGCAGTGGGTCCGAAGCTTTCTTT TRBJ1-1 - 13 TRBV9 -
CASSLAGGTSYEQYF TGCGCCAGCAGCTTGGCTGGCGGGACCTCCTACGAGCAGTACTTC TRBJ2-7 - 15 TRBV5-1 -
CASSFQRQTNYGYTF TGTGCCAGCAGCTTTCAGAGACAGACTAACTATGGCTACACCTTC TRBJ1-2 few 15 TRBV7-9 -
CASSQLDRANYGYTF TGTGCCAGCAGCCAACTGGACAGGGCGAACTATGGCTACACCTTC TRBJ1-2 - 15 TRBV3-1/TRBV3-2 TRBD1
CASSPQGLGVTEAFF TGTGCCAGCAGTCCACAGGGATTGGGAGTCACTGAAGCTTTCTTT TRBJ1-1 - 15 TRBV2 -
CASSSDGISGNTIYF TGTGCCAGCAGCTCGGACGGTATCTCTGGAAACACCATATATTTT TRBJ1-3 - 15 TRBV5-4 -
CASSYQGLATDTQYF TGTGCCAGCAGTTACCAGGGACTAGCGACGGATACGCAGTATTTT TRBJ2-3 - 15 TRBV6-6 TRBD2
CASSHLGRGKEENIQYF TGCGCCAGCAGCCACCTCGGACGGGGGAAGGAGGAAAACATTCAGTACTTC TRBJ2-4 - 17 TRBV4-1 -
CASSHRGFYEKLFF TGTGCCAGCAGCCACAGGGGGTTCTATGAAAAACTGTTTTTT TRBJ1-4 - 14 TRBV6-5 TRBD1
CASSIGDRGYGQPQHF TGTGCCAGTAGTATAGGCGACAGGGGGTACGGTCAGCCCCAGCATTTT TRBJ1-5 - 16 TRBV19 TRBD1
CASSLVAGGVADTQYF TGCGCCAGCAGCTTGGTCGCGGGAGGGGTCGCAGATACGCAGTATTTT TRBJ2-3 - 16 TRBV5-1 TRBD2
CASSQDLGGLGLAGYNEQFF TGTGCCAGCAGCCAAGATTTGGGGGGACTTGGACTAGCGGGGTACAATGAGCAGTTCTTC TRBJ2-1 - 20 TRBV3-1/TRBV3-2 TRBD2
CASSTGSGTANEKLFF TGTGCCAGCAGCACTGGATCCGGGACAGCTAATGAAAAACTGTTTTTT TRBJ1-4 - 16 TRBV7-9 TRBD1
CASSFTGTLNQPQHF TGTGCCAGCAGTTTCACCGGGACACTAAATCAGCCCCAGCATTTT TRBJ1-5 - 15 TRBV28 -
CASSQDREGYTF TGTGCCAGCAGTCAGGACAGGGAGGGCTACACCTTC TRBJ1-2 - 12 TRBV12-3/TRBV12-4 TRBD1